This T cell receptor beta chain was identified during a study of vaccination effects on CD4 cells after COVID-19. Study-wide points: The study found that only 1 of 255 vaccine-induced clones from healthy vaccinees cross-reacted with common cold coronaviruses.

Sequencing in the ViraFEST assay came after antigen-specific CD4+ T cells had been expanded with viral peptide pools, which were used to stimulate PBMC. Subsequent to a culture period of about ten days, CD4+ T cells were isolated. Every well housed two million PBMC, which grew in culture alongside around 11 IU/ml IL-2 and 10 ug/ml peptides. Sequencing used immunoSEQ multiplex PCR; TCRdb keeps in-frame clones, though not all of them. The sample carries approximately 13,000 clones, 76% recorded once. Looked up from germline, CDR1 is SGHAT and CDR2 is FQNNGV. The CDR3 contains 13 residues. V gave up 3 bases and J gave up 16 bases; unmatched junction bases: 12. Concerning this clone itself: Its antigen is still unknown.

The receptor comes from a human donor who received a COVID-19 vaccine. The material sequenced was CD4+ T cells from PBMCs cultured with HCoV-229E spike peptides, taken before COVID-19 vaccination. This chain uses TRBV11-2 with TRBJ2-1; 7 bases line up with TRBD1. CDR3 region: CASSFPGSGGLFF. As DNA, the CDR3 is TGTGCCAGCAGCTTTCCCGGATCAGGGGGATTATTCTTC.